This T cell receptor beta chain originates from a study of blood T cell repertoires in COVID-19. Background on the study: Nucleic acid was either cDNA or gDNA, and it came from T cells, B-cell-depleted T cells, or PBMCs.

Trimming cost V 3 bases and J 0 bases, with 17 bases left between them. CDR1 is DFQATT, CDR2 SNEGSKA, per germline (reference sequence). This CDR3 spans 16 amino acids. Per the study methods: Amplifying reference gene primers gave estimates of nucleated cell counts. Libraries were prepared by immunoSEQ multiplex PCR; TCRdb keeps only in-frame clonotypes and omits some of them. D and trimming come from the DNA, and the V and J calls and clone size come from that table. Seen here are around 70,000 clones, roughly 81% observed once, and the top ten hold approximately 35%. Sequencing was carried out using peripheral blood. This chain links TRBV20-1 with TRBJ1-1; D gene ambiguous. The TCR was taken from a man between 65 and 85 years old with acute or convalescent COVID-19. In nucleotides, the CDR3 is TGCAGTGCTAGTTGGCGCCGGGGTGGGATGAACACTGAAGCTTTCTTT. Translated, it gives CSASWRRGGMNTEAFF.